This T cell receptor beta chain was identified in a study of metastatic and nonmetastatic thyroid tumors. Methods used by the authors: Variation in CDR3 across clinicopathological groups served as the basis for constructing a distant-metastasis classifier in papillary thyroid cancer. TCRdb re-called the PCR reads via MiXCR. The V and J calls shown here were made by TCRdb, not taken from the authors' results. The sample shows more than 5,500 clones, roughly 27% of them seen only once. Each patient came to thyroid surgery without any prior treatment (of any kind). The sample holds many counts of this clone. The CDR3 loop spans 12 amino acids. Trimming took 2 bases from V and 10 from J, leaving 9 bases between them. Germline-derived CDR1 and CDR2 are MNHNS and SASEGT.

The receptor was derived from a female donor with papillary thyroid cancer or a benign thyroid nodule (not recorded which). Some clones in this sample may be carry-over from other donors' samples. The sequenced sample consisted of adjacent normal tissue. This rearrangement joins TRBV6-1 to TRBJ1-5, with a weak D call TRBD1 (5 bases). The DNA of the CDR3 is TGTGCCAGCAGTGAAACGGGGGGACCCCAGCATTTT. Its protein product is CASSETGGPQHF.